The present T cell receptor (beta chain) was sequenced within a study of shared clonotypes between healthy human individuals. Study-wide results and caveats: Represented diversity (both genetic and exposure-history) was limited by the small number of donors.

Regarding this clone: The antigen remains undetermined.

Germline V gene sequence: CDR1 MDHEN, CDR2 SYDVKM. V was shortened by 4 bases and J by 0 bases, with 10 bases between the two germline ends. The CDR3 sequence is 16 residues long. Assay execution proceeded at the deep level. It was across several immunoSEQ plates that each subset's genomic DNA was evenly split. Sequencing was performed with immunoSEQ multiplex PCR; in TCRdb, only in-frame clones are kept and a portion is missing. This sample yields some 530,000 clones, of which 70% to 85% are seen a single time; around 12% belongs to the top ten. All participating donors were Caucasian adults from Nashville, Tennessee.

The chain recombines TRBV28 with TRBJ2-6, with D tentatively TRBD2 (5 bases). The receptor was isolated from a woman aged 35 to 49 in good health. Some clones in this sample may be carry-over from other donors' samples. The source material was PBMCs. Written as DNA, the CDR3 is TGTGCCAGCAGTTCCGGACTGAACTCTGGGGCCAACGTCCTGACTTTC. Translating gives CASSSGLNSGANVLTF.